The source of this T cell receptor beta chain is a study of CD8 T cells in ankylosing spondylitis. Points on this clonotype: Its specificity is unknown.

Whole-study findings and limits: Clones tied to disease were said to be significantly enriched in matched ankylosing spondylitis synovial fluid. The study identified a TCR beta motif of 7 or 8 highly homologous variants that appeared characteristic of ankylosing spondylitis blood.

In TCRdb, the 5' RACE reads were re-called with MiXCR into one record per CDR3 protein. In the table there are more than 60,000 distinct CDR3 sequences, more than 5.5% of which are singletons. The CDR3 totals 13 residues. Germline V gives CDR1 SGHTA, CDR2 FQGTGA. Between the trimmed V and J ends, which lost 5 bases and 5 bases, there was a span of 12 bases. The chain combines TRBV7-3 with TRBJ2-5; unclear D gene. The sequence came from a male donor with ankylosing spondylitis. Sequencing used synovial fluid, either unsorted or a sorted T cell fraction (not recorded which). The CDR3 region is CASSVSPGETQYF. The CDR3 bases are TGTGCCAGCAGCGTTAGCCCTGGGGAGACCCAGTACTTC.